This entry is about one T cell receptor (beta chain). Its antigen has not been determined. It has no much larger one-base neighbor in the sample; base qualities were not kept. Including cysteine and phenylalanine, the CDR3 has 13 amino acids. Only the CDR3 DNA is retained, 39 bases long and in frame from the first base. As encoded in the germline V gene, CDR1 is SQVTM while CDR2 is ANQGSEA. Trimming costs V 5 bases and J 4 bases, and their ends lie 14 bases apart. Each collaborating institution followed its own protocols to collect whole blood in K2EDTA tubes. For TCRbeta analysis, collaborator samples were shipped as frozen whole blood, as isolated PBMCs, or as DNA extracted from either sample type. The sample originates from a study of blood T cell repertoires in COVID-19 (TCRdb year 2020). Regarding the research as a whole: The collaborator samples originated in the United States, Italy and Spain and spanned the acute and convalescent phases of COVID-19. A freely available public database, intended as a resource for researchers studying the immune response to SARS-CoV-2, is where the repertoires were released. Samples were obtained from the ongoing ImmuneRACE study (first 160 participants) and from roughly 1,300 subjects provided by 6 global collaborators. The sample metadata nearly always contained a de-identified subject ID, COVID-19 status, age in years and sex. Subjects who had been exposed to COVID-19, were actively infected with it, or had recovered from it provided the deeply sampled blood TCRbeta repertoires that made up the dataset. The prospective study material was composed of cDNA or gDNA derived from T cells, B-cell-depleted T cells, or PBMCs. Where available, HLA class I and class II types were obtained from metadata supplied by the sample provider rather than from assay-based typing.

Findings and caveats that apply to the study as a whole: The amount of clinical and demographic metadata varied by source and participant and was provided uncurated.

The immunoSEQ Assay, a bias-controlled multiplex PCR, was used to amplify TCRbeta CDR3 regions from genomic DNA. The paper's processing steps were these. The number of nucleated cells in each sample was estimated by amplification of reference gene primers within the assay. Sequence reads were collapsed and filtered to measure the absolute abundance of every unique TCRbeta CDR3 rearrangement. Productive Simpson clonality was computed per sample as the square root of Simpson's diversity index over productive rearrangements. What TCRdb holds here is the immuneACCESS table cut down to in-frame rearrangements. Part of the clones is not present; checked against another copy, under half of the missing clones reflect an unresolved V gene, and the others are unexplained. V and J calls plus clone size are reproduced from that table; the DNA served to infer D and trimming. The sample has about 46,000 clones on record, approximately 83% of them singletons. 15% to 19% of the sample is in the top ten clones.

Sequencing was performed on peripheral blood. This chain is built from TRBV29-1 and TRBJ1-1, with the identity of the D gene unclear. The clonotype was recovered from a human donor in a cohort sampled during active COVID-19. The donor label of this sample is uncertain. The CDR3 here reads CSVPYGSGTEAFF. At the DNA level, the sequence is TGCAGCGTTCCCTATGGGAGCGGCACTGAAGCTTTCTTT.